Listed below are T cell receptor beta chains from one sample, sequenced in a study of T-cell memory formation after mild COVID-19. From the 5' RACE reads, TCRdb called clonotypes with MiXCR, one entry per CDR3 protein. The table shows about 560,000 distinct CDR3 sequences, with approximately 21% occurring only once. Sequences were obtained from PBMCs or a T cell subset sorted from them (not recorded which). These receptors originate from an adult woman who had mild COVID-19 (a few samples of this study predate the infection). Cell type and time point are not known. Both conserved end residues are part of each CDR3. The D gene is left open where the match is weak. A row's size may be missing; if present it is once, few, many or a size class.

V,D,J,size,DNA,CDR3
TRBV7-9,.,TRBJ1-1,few,TGTGCCAGCAGCTTACCCGGCCCCAGGAACACTGAAGCTTTCTTT,CASSLPGPRNTEAFF
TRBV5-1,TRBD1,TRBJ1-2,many,TGCGCCAGCAGCTCAGCAGGGGGCAACTATGGCTACACCTTC,CASSSAGGNYGYTF
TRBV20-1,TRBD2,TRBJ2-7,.,TGCAGTGCTAGACCAGTGCTAGAGATGGGATATAGCGGGAAGCCTTACGAGCAGTACTTC,CSARPVLEMGYSGKPYEQYF
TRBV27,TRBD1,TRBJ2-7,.,TGTGCCAGCAGTTTGACAGGGTCAAGCTCCTACGAGCAGTACTTC,CASSLTGSSSYEQYF
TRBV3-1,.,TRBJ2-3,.,TGTGCCAGCAGCCAAGTTTTGGGCAGGGCGACATATACGCAGTATTTT,CASSQVLGRATYTQYF
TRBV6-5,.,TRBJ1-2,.,TGTGCCAGCAGTTACTCGATCGGCCTTGGTGGCAAGAACGACTACACCTTC,CASSYSIGLGGKNDYTF
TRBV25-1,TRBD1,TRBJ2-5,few,TGTGCCAGCAGTGAATTAAGGGGACAGGGCCAAGAGACCCAGTACTTC,CASSELRGQGQETQYF
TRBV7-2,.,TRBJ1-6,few,TGTGCCAGCAGCCCCCGACGGAATAGTTCACCCCTCCACTTT,CASSPRRNSSPLHF
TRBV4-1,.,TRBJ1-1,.,TGCGCCAGCAGCCAAGATCGGATCACCTTTGAAGCTTTCTTT,CASSQDRITFEAFF
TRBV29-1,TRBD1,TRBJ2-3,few,TGCAGCGTCGCCCGGGACAGGGACACAGATACGCAGTATTTT,CSVARDRDTDTQYF
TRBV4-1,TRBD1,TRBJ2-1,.,TGCGCCAGCAGCCACGCGCAATTGGACAGGGAAGATGAGCAGTTCTTC,CASSHAQLDREDEQFF
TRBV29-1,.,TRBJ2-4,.,TGCAGCGTTGTTTTTAGGGCAGGGCTAGCCAAAAACATTCAGTACTTC,CSVVFRAGLAKNIQYF
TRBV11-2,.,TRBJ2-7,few,TGTGCCAGCAGCTTCCGGGACGGGGGAGCCTACGAGCAGTACTTC,CASSFRDGGAYEQYF
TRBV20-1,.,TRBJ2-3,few,TGCAGTGTGTCGGCAAACACAGATACGCAGTATTTT,CSVSANTDTQYF
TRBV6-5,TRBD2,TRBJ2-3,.,TGTGCCAGCAGTAACCTAAGCGGGAGTCTGGCAGATACGCAGTATTTT,CASSNLSGSLADTQYF
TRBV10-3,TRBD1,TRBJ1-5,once,TGTGCCATCAGTGACCTACAGGGGACCGGCAATCAGCCCCAGCATTTT,CAISDLQGTGNQPQHF
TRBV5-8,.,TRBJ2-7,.,TGTGCCAGCAGCTTGTTGCCAGCCACCTACGAGCAGTACTTC,CASSLLPATYEQYF
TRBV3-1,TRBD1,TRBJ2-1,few,TGTGCCAGCAGCCACGTCGTTCCGACAGGGACGGGTAGGAATGAGCAGTTCTTC,CASSHVVPTGTGRNEQFF
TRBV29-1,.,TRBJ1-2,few,TGCAGCGTCCGATCTCTCTATGGCTACACCTTC,CSVRSLYGYTF
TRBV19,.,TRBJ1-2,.,TGTGCCAGTAGTCTTCATACAGGGAACTATGGCTACACCTTC,CASSLHTGNYGYTF
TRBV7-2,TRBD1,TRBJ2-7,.,TGTGCCAGCAGGTTCAGGGGGTTCCTTTACGAGCAGTACTTC,CASRFRGFLYEQYF
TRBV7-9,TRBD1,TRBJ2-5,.,TGTGCCAGCGGCAGAGGGCAGGGGGTAGAGACCCAGTACTTC,CASGRGQGVETQYF
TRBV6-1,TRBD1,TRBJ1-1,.,TGTGCCAGCAGTGATCGGGGACAGGCCCGTGAAGCTTTCTTT,CASSDRGQAREAFF
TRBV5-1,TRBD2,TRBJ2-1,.,TGCGCCAGCAGCTTGGCAGCTAGCGGGGGGGCGAGTGAGCAGTTCTTC,CASSLAASGGASEQFF
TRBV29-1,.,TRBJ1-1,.,TGCAGCGTTGTTCGACAGGCGGGCCTTATAGAAGCTTTCTTT,CSVVRQAGLIEAFF
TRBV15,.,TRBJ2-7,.,TGTGCCACCAGCAGAATAGGGGCCGAGCAGTACTTC,CATSRIGAEQYF
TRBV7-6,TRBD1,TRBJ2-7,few,TGTGCCAGCAGCTCGGGGGACAGGGATTCCTACGAGCAGTACTTC,CASSSGDRDSYEQYF
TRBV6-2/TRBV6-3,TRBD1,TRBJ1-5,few,TGTGCCAGTAAATCGGGACAGGATAATAGCAATCAGCCCCAGCATTTT,CASKSGQDNSNQPQHF
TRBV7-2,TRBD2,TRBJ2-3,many,TGTGCCAGCACCGTGACTAGCGGCGGGGCTACGCAGTATTTT,CASTVTSGGATQYF
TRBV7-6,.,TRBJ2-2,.,TGTGCCAGCACCCAGGCGGGCGACACCGGGGAGCTGTTTTTT,CASTQAGDTGELFF